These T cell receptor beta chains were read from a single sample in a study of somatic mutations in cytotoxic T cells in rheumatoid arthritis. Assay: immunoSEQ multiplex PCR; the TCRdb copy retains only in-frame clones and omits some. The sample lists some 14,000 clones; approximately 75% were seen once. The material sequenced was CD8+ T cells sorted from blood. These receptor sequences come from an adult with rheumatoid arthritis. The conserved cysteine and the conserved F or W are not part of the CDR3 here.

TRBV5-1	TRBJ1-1	ASRPGQENTEAF
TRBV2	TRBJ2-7	ASIFSQGSWNYEQY
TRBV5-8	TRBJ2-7	ASSLEGQGGSYEQY
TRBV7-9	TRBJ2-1	ASSSTSGRGGINEQF
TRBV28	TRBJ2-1	ASRPGRIYNEQF
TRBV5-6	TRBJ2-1	ASSFFAEQF
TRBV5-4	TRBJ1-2	ASRIRGGVGGYT
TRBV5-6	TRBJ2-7	ASSTGTGGLYEQY
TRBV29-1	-	SVLGGATYEQY
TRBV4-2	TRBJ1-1	ASSQPQGVDTEAF
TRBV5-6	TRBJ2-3	ASSGRGRSDTQY
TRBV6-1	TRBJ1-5	ASSAPTGISNQPQH
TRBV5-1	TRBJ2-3	ASDLTDTQY
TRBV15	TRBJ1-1	ATSRDLSRPEAF
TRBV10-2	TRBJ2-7	ASSPGTSGTYEQY
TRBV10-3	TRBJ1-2	AISEAQALALGNSNANYGYT
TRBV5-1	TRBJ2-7	ASSYSYEQY
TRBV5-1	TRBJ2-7	ASSPYTGGFYEQY
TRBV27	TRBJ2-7	ASSSGETYEQY
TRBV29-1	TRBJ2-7	SVEPSGSSYEQY
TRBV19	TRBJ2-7	ASSIAGTGVLYEQY
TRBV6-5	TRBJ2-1	ASQAGTYNEQF
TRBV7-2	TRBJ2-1	ASSSDHYNEQF
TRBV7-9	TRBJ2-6	ASSPRGGTVNSGANVLT
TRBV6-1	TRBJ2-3	ASSVEGAGSDTQY
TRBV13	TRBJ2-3	ASSQGGGGDTDTQY
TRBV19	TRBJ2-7	ASRDRGSYEQY
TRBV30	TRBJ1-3	AWTPVSGNTIY
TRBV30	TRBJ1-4	AWQGTTNEKLF
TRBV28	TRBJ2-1	ASSWGTSGEQF
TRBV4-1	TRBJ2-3	ASSQETVPSTDTQY
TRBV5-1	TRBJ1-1	ASRFGTGDLYTEAF
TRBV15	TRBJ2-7	ATSRNRETYEQY
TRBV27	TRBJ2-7	ASSCSSGNSYEQY
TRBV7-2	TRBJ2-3	ASSLGPGGLGDTQY
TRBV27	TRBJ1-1	ASRYTGAAEAF
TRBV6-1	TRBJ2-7	ASCLDSPYEQY
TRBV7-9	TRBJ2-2	ASSNSGRGDGELF
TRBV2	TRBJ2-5	ASSAGGGQETQY
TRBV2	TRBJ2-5	ASSDRVEETQY
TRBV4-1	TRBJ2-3	ASSPLGVTSTDTQY
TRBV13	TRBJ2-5	ASSLRKGKGETQY
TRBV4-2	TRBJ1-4	ASSQDPRAREKLF
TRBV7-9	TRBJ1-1	ASSATSGTDTIEAF
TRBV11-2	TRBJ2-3	ASSPGWVASTDTQY
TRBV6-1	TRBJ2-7	ASSELAGGPGYEQY